This T cell receptor beta chain was identified during a study of blood T cell repertoires in COVID-19. The method was immunoSEQ multiplex PCR; TCRdb's version includes in-frame clones alone and lacks a portion of them. The sample yields about 310,000 clones, around 87% seen once. V dropped 7 bases and J dropped 6 bases, with 21 bases sitting between them. The CDR3 sequence is 14 residues long. Germline V gives CDR1 SQVTM, CDR2 ANQGSEA. The genes are TRBV29-1 and TRBJ1-1; possibly TRBD1 for D (6 bases). The clonotype originates from a woman aged 45-65 years who had recovered from COVID-19. Specimen: peripheral blood. Written as DNA, the CDR3 is TGCAGCGCCCGGGACACGGTTCGGGAGGCTGAAGCTTTCTTT. Its protein product is CSARDTVREAEAFF.